Given below is one TCR beta chain in context. The antigen remains undetermined. The germline gives CDR1 LGHNA, CDR2 YSLEER. This CDR3 comprises 15 residues. V gave up 4 bases and J gave up 5 bases; unmatched junction bases: 6. The sample belongs to a study of shared clonotypes between healthy human individuals. Generated by immunoSEQ multiplex PCR, the TCRdb table keeps only in-frame clones and is missing some. The sample includes roughly 1,600,000 clones, 97% to 99% of them seen just once. Healthy HIV-negative adults with no recent acute infections or vaccinations were recruited as donors. Findings of the study overall: With several donors compared, roughly 5% of naive CD4 clonotypes were shared. Clonotype sharing among donors was thought likely to change with sequencing depth. Naive subsets usually exceeded memory subsets in estimated richness.

The sample consisted of naive CD4+ T cells sorted from blood. Documented subset: CD45RA+ positively selected. The genes are TRBV4-3 and TRBJ2-5, with 11 bases lining up with TRBD2. This TCR was sampled from a man aged 25 to 40 in good health. This chain's CDR3 is CASSRSGRAWETQYF. In DNA form, the CDR3 reads TGCGCCAGCAGCCGTAGCGGGAGGGCCTGGGAGACCCAGTACTTC.